This entry lists 30 T cell receptor beta chains sequenced from one sample in a study of breast tumors, draining lymph nodes, adjacent tissues. MiXCR, run by TCRdb on the multiplex PCR reads, gives a single entry per CDR3 protein. The table shows tens of thousands of distinct CDR3 sequences, with roughly 29% occurring only once. The lymph nodes were axillary draining lymph nodes from breast cancer patients. The sequencing input was axillary lymph node tissue. These receptors originate from a female donor with breast cancer. Some clones in this sample may be carry-over from other donors' samples.

This clonotype occurred many times. Relative to the germline gene, one junction end is altered; a read error may explain this. The chain carries TRBV6-1 and TRBJ2-1; 7 bases line up with TRBD2. This CDR3 comprises 16 residues. Germline lookup yields CDR1 MNHNS and CDR2 SASEGT. CDR3 bases: TGTGCCAGCAGGGAAGGAGGGGCGGGAGCATACAATGAGCAGTTCTTC. Translating gives CASREGGAGAYNEQFF.

This clonotype was seen more than once but under ten times. A much larger clone sits a single nucleotide away, making a read error possible. The genes are TRBV3-1 and TRBJ2-3; D may match TRBD1 or TRBD2 (6 bases each). CDR3 length equals 14 residues. CDR1 LGHDT and CDR2 YNNKEL come from the germline V gene (reference sequence). The chain's CDR3 is CPSGRGLATDTQYF. The CDR3 DNA follows: TGTCCCAGCGGTCGGGGGCTAGCCACAGATACGCAGTATTTT.

Concerning this clonotype: It may be a read error: a sequence one base away is much more abundant. The J gene is TRBJ2-7, the V gene TRBV3-1; D may correspond to TRBD1 or TRBD2 (5 bases each). Germline V gene data show CDR1 as LGHDT and CDR2 as YNNKEL (reference sequence). The CDR3 sequence is 14 residues long. The CDR3 region has the DNA TGTGCCAGCAGCAAAAGTCTGGGGACCTACCAGCAGTACTTC. Amino acid sequence: CASSKSLGTYQQYF.

The chain links TRBV9 to TRBJ2-5; D not resolved. V gave up 2 bases and J gave up 11 bases, with 4 bases separating them. The CDR3 has 9 residues. The germline CDR1 and CDR2 sequences are SGDLS and YYNGEE. The CDR3 spells CASSVGQYF. Written as DNA, the CDR3 is TGTGCCAGCAGCGTTGGACAGTACTTC. Full variable domain (outside the CDR3, taken from reference TRBV9 and TRBJ2-5): DSGVTQTPKHLITATGQRVTLRCSPRSGDLSVYWYQQSLDQGLQFLIQYYNGEERAKGNILERFSAQQFPDLHSELNLSSLELGDSALYFCASSVGQYFGPGTRLLVL.

The chain carries TRBV9 and TRBJ2-1, with 7 bases that match TRBD2. Matching the DNA end better, TRBJ2-7 makes the J call doubtful. Germline lookup yields CDR1 SGDLS and CDR2 YYNGEE. This CDR3 is built from 21 residues. This chain's CDR3 is CASTLGSGVGQGTGGRGEQYF. The CDR3, as DNA: TGTGCCAGCACTCTCGGAAGTGGGGTGGGGCAGGGTACGGGAGGCCGGGGTGAGCAGTACTTC.

This clonotype was picked up many times. This sequence joins TRBV20-1 and TRBJ2-4; D is perhaps TRBD1 (5 bases). V shed 6 bases and J shed 3 bases, with 9 bases lying between them. Germline V gene data show CDR1 as DFQATT and CDR2 as SNEGSKA (reference sequence). The CDR3 covers 12 residues. The CDR3 reads CSAGQNKNIQYF. As DNA, the CDR3 is TGCAGTGCAGGACAAAACAAAAACATTCAGTACTTC.

This clonotype was seen ten or more times. This rearrangement joins TRBV6-1 to TRBJ2-5; no definite D call. Germline CDR1 reads MNHNS; CDR2 reads SASEGT. The CDR3 contains 13 residues. V dropped 6 bases and J dropped 4 bases, with 12 bases sitting between them. CDR3 in amino acids: CASRAEGIETQYF. The CDR3 DNA reads as TGTGCCAGCAGGGCAGAAGGGATAGAGACCCAGTACTTC.

This clonotype was seen repeatedly, ten times or more. The gene calls are TRBV28 and TRBJ2-7, with no clear D. The CDR3 spans 11 residues. CDR1 MDHEN and CDR2 SYDVKM come from the germline V gene. The V end was cut by 2 bases, the J end by 3 bases, with 2 bases between. For the CDR3, the DNA is TGTGCCAGCAGTTTACTCTACGAGCAGTACTTC. The encoded protein is CASSLLYEQYF.

The gene calls are TRBV7-3 and TRBJ1-5, with D uncertain. This CDR3 comprises 13 residues. V lost 5 bases, J lost 7 bases, and 12 bases lay in between. Looked up from germline, CDR1 is SGHTA and CDR2 is FQGTGA. The CDR3 loop is CASSPGRQQPQHF. The CDR3 DNA follows: TGTGCCAGCAGCCCGGGAAGGCAGCAGCCCCAGCATTTT.

A single count supports this clonotype. This rearrangement joins TRBV13 to TRBJ2-1; D not resolved. Trimming shortened V by 1 base and J by 6 bases, and 19 bases separated the two germline ends. Germline V lookup: CDR1 PRHDT, CDR2 FYEKMQ (reference sequence). The CDR3 is 17 amino acids. CDR3 nucleotide sequence: TGTGCCAGCAGCTTAGACAGCTCTGGAAACACCTGCAATGAGCAGTTCTTC. Translated, it gives CASSLDSSGNTCNEQFF.

The chain uses TRBV6-2 or TRBV6-3 and TRBJ1-2; tentatively, D is TRBD1 (6 bases). The CDR3 totals 17 residues. CDR1 and CDR2 (germline): MNHEY, SVGEGT. Trimming cost V 6 bases and J 6 bases, with 26 bases left between them. The CDR3 spells CASRAPPNSGHVNGYTF. The CDR3 DNA follows: TGTGCCAGCAGAGCTCCGCCCAACTCGGGACATGTGAATGGCTACACCTTC.

J is TRBJ2-2 and V is TRBV9; D is perhaps TRBD2 (5 bases). V lost 0 bases to trimming and J lost 5 bases, with 5 bases between them. CDR3 size: 13 residues. Germline V gives CDR1 SGDLS, CDR2 YYNGEE. The DNA of the CDR3 is TGTGCCAGCAGCGTAGGAGGGACCGGGGAGCTGTTTTTT. Protein sequence: CASSVGGTGELFF. The full variable domain, in which reference TRBV9 and TRBJ2-2 provide the parts outside the CDR3, is DSGVTQTPKHLITATGQRVTLRCSPRSGDLSVYWYQQSLDQGLQFLIQYYNGEERAKGNILERFSAQQFPDLHSELNLSSLELGDSALYFCASSVGGTGELFFGEGSRLTVL.

The V and J genes are TRBV5-4 and TRBJ1-1; 7 bases agree with TRBD1. This CDR3 is 14 amino acids long. Germline V lookup: CDR1 SGHNT, CDR2 YYREEE (reference sequence). The trim removed 0 bases at V and 5 bases at J, leaving 4 bases unmatched. The CDR3 bases are TGTGCCAGCAGCTTGGAACAGGGGTGGACTGAAGCTTTCTTT. Protein: CASSLEQGWTEAFF.

This clonotype was observed at least ten times. The rearrangement links TRBV20-1 to TRBJ2-3; no clear D gene. Deletions cut 8 bases from V and 4 bases from J, with 13 bases between. The CDR3 is made up of 12 amino acids. Germline V gene lookup returns CDR1 DFQATT and CDR2 SNEGSKA (reference sequence). CDR3 loop: CSTGGDSDTQYF. The CDR3 region has the DNA TGCAGTACCGGCGGTGATTCAGATACGCAGTATTTT.

This chain joins TRBV12-3 or TRBV12-4 and TRBJ1-6; 7 bases align to TRBD1. The CDR3 sequence is 14 residues long. J lost 8 bases, V lost 5 bases, and 6 bases had no gene match. CDR3 nucleotide sequence: TGTGCCAGCAGTCGACAGGGTAGGGATTCACCCCTCCACTTT. This gives the protein CASSRQGRDSPLHF.

In its sample, this clonotype was seen many times. CDR3 nucleotide sequence: TGCAGTGCTAGAAAAAGGAGGGGGGAGAACACAGATACGCAGTATTTT. Its protein is CSARKRRGENTDTQYF. This rearrangement joins TRBV20-1 to TRBJ2-3; the D gene could be TRBD1 or TRBD2 (6 bases each). Germline CDR1 reads DFQATT; CDR2 reads SNEGSKA (reference sequence). The CDR3 extends over 16 amino acids. Trimming pared 2 bases from V and 2 bases from J, leaving 17 bases between.

This clonotype has ten or more counts. The J gene is TRBJ2-3, the V gene TRBV5-1; 7 bases align to TRBD2. Trimming at V came to 0 bases and at J to 1 base, leaving 11 bases not matched to a gene. Germline-derived CDR1 and CDR2 are SGHRS and YFSETQ. This CDR3 spans 18 amino acids. CDR3 in DNA: TGCGCCAGCAGCTTGGGGACTAGGGGACCCGGAGGCACAGATACGCAGTATTTT. This codes for CASSLGTRGPGGTDTQYF.

The chain uses TRBV12-3 or TRBV12-4 and TRBJ1-2; TRBD1 aligns across 11 bases. The CDR3 extends over 14 amino acids. With V trimmed by 7 bases and J by 5 bases, 6 bases remained unmatched. This CDR3 is CASKTGTGGYGYTF. The CDR3 DNA is TGTGCCAGCAAGACCGGGACAGGGGGTTATGGCTACACCTTC.

This clonotype was observed at least ten times. V and J are TRBV10-3 and TRBJ2-1; unclear D gene. This CDR3 contains 14 residues. The germline V gene encodes CDR1 ENHRY and CDR2 SYGVKD. The V end lost 3 bases, the J end lost 7 bases, and 13 bases lay between the germline ends. The CDR3: CAISDSAARNEQFF. In nucleotides, the CDR3 is TGTGCCATCAGTGACTCGGCGGCTAGGAATGAGCAGTTCTTC.

This clonotype was recorded many times. The gene calls are TRBV7-2 and TRBJ2-1; 12 bases fit TRBD2. V shed 5 bases, J shed 7 bases, and the junction held 6 bases outside the gene matches. Looked up from germline, CDR1 is SGHTA and CDR2 is FQGNSA. CDR3 size: 15 residues. DNA of the CDR3: TGTGCCAGCAGCGCCACTAGCGGGAGGAATAATGAGCAGTTCTTC. This gives the protein CASSATSGRNNEQFF.

This chain links TRBV7-2 with TRBJ1-1; possibly TRBD1 for D (5 bases). The length of the CDR3 is 13 residues. Trimming removed 5 bases from V and 3 bases from J, with 10 bases in between. CDR1 SGHTA and CDR2 FQGNSA come from the germline V gene. The CDR3, as DNA: TGTGCCAGCAGCGTGACAGAGCACACTGAAGCTTTCTTT. It codes for CASSVTEHTEAFF.

Comment on this clonotype: This could be a read error, since a much larger clone is one nucleotide away. This sequence joins TRBV5-4 and TRBJ1-2, with a tentative D call TRBD1 (5 bases). Deletions cut 2 bases from V and 7 bases from J, with 18 bases between. The CDR3 is made up of 15 amino acids. The germline CDR1 and CDR2 sequences are SGHNT and YYREEE (reference sequence). The DNA of the CDR3 is TGTGCCAGCAGCTTTGGGACGGCCGCGGCGTCTGGCTACACCTTC. Its protein product is CASSFGTAAASGYTF.

The table lists this clonotype with many counts. The CDR3: CAWSLSDTGELFF. In DNA form, the CDR3 reads TGTGCCTGGAGTTTGAGCGACACCGGGGAGCTGTTTTTT. This rearrangement joins TRBV30 to TRBJ2-2; no clear D gene. Trimming cost V 2 bases and J 3 bases, with 7 bases left between them. This CDR3 contains 13 residues. Germline loops: CDR1 GTSNPN, CDR2 SVGIG (reference sequence).

Many counts were recorded for this clonotype. The chain is built from TRBV4-3 and TRBJ1-6; D is uncertain. There are 14 residues in the CDR3. Trimming stripped 0 bases from V and 10 bases from J, with 10 bases between. Germline CDR1 reads LGHNA; CDR2 reads YSLEER. The CDR3 protein is CASSQDRGYSPLHF. Here the CDR3 DNA reads TGCGCCAGCAGCCAAGATCGAGGCTACTCACCCCTCCACTTT.

This clonotype was detected many times. The V and J genes are TRBV20-1 and TRBJ2-7, with TRBD1 matching over 10 bases. Germline CDR1 is DFQATT and CDR2 is SNEGSKA (reference sequence). The V segment lost 3 bases and the J segment 3 bases; nucleotides outside the gene matches: 5. The CDR3 covers 14 residues. DNA of the CDR3: TGCAGTGCTAGGGCCGGGACAGGGGTCTACGAGCAGTACTTC. Its protein product is CSARAGTGVYEQYF.

This clonotype was observed at least ten times. The DNA for the CDR3 is TGTGCCAGCAGTTACTCGAGGGTCACCGGGGAGCTGTTTTTT. Its translation is CASSYSRVTGELFF. The rearrangement uses TRBV6-2 or TRBV6-3 and TRBJ2-2, with D possibly TRBD2 on 5 matching bases. The V end lost 0 bases, the J end lost 4 bases, and 6 bases lay between the germline ends. Germline lookup yields CDR1 MNHEY and CDR2 SVGEGT. This CDR3 spans 14 amino acids.

The table lists this clonotype with many counts. This rearrangement joins TRBV7-6 to TRBJ1-2, with 7 bases matching TRBD1. Trimming took 2 bases from V and 3 from J; bases not matched to a gene: 6. Germline assignment: CDR1 SGHVS and CDR2 FNYEAQ. The CDR3 is 15 residues long. In DNA form, the CDR3 reads TGTGCCAGCAGCTTATCGCCCGACAGGGACTATGGCTACACCTTC. It codes for CASSLSPDRDYGYTF.

This clonotype was seen repeatedly, ten times or more. This chain links TRBV10-1 with TRBJ2-5, with D possibly called TRBD1 or TRBD2 (5 bases each). The germline gives CDR1 WNHNN, CDR2 SYGVQD (reference sequence). V shed 5 bases and J shed 1 base, with 11 bases lying between them. This CDR3 region has 14 residues. The CDR3 nucleotides are TGCGCCAGCAGTAGAACCGGGACCCAAGAGACCCAGTACTTC. Encoded protein: CASSRTGTQETQYF.

The rearrangement links TRBV5-6 to TRBJ2-2; 7 nucleotides agree with TRBD1. This CDR3 contains 16 residues. Germline lookup yields CDR1 SGHDT and CDR2 YYEEEE. V lost 0 bases, J lost 7 bases, and 9 bases stayed unmatched. CDR3: CASSLEGARAGGELFF. The CDR3, as DNA: TGTGCCAGCAGCTTGGAGGGGGCGAGGGCCGGCGGGGAGCTGTTTTTT.

On this clonotype: Sequence at one end of the junction differs from germline and may be a read error. The rearrangement uses TRBV4-1 and TRBJ2-1, with 13 nucleotides matching TRBD2. Germline assignment: CDR1 MGHRA and CDR2 YSYEKL. CDR3 length: 15 amino acids. The CDR3 region is CASSQGGLAGNEQLF. CDR3 nucleotide sequence: TGCGCCAGCAGCCAAGGGGGACTAGCGGGGAATGAGCAGCTCTTC.